This entry concerns a single TCR beta chain. Trimming left V 7 bases short and J 3 bases short, with 10 bases between. CDR1 is GTSNPN, CDR2 SVGIG, per germline (reference sequence). CDR3 length: 11 amino acids. Sequenced by immunoSEQ multiplex PCR; TCRdb stores in-frame clones only, minus some. The table has 100,000 to 150,000 clones, roughly nine tenths seen once. The record originates from a study of blood T cell repertoires in COVID-19. Material: peripheral blood. The clonotype was recovered from a man in his sixties or seventies who had recovered from COVID-19. The gene calls are TRBV30 and TRBJ2-7; a weak D match, TRBD2 (5 bases). The DNA for the CDR3 is TGTGCCTTCAAACGGGGCTACGAGCAGTACTTC. Translating it yields CAFKRGYEQYF.